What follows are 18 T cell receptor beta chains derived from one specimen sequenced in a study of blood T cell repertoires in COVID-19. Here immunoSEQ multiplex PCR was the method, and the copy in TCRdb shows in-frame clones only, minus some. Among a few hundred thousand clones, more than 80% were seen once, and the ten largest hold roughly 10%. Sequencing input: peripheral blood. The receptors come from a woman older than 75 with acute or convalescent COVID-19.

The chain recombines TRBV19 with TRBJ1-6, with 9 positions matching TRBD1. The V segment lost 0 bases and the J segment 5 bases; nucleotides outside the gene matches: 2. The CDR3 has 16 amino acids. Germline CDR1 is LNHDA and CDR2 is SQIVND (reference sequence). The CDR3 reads CASSIDGTGNNSPLHF. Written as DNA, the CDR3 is TGTGCCAGTAGTATAGATGGGACAGGGAATAATTCACCCCTCCACTTT.

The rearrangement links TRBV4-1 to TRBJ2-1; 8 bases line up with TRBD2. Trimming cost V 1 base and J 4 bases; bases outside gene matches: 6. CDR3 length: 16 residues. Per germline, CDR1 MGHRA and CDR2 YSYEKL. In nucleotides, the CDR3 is TGCGCCAGCAGCCAAGGGGCGGGAGGCCATTACAATGAGCAGTTCTTC. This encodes CASSQGAGGHYNEQFF.

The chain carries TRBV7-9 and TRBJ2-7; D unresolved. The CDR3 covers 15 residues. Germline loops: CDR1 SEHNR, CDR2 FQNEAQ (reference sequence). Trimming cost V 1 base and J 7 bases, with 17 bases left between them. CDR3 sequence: CASSLELGANLEQYF. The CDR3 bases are TGTGCCAGCAGCTTAGAGTTAGGAGCGAATTTGGAGCAGTACTTC.

The CDR3 protein is CASSLGTSAGELFF. As DNA, the CDR3 is TGTGCCAGCAGCTTGGGAACTAGCGCCGGGGAGCTGTTTTTT. The chain carries TRBV11-1 and TRBJ2-2; 7 positions match TRBD2. The CDR3 extends over 14 amino acids. V was clipped by 3 bases and J by 6 bases; unmatched bases: 4. The germline V gene encodes CDR1 SGHAT and CDR2 FQDESV (reference sequence).

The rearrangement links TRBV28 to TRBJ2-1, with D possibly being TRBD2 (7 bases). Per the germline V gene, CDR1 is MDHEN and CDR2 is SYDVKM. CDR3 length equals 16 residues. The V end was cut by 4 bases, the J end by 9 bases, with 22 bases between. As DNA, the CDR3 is TGTGCCAGCAGTTCTCCAGGGGCGGGAGCGAGTTTTGAGCAGTTCTTC. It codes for CASSSPGAGASFEQFF.

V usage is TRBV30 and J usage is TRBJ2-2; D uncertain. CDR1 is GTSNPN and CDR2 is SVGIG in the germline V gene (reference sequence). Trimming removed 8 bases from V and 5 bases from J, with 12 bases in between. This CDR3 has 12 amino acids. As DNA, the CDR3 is TGTGCCCGCCGATCCCTAACCGGGGAGCTGTTTTTT. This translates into CARRSLTGELFF.

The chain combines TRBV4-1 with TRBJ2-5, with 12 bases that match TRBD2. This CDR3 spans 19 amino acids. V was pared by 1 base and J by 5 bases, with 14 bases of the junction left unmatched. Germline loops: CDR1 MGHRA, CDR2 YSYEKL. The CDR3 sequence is CASSQVVVGGLAGGETQYF. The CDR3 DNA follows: TGCGCCAGCAGCCAAGTAGTAGTGGGCGGCCTAGCGGGAGGGGAGACCCAGTACTTC.

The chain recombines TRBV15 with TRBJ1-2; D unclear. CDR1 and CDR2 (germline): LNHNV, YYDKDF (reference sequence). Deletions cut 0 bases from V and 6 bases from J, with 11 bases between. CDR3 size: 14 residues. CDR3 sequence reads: CATSRDLGGDGYTF. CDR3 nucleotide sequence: TGTGCCACCAGCAGAGATTTGGGCGGGGATGGCTACACCTTC.

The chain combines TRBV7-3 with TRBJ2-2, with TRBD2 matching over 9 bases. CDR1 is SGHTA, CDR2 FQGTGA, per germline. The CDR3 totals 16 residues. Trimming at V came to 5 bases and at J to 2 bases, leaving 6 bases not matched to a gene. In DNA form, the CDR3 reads TGTGCCAGCAGCCGTACGGGACTAGCAAACACCGGGGAGCTGTTTTTT. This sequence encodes CASSRTGLANTGELFF.

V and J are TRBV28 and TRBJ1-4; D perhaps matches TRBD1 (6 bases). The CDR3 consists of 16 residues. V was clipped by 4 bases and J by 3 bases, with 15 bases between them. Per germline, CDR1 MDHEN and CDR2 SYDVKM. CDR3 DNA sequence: TGTGCCAGCAGTTCACGGCAGGGGTTCGCTAATGAAAAACTGTTTTTT. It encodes CASSSRQGFANEKLFF.

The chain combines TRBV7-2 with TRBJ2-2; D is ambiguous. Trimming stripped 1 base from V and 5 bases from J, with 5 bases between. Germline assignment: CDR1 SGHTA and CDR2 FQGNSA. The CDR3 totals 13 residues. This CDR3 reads CASSLGPTGELFF. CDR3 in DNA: TGTGCCAGCAGCTTAGGTCCGACCGGGGAGCTGTTTTTT.

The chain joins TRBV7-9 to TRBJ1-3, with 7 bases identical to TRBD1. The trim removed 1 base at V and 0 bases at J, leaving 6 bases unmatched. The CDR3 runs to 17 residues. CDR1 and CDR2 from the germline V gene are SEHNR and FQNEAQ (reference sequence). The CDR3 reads CASSLVSGTASGNTIYF. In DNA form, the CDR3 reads TGTGCCAGCAGCTTAGTATCCGGGACAGCCTCTGGAAACACCATATATTTT.

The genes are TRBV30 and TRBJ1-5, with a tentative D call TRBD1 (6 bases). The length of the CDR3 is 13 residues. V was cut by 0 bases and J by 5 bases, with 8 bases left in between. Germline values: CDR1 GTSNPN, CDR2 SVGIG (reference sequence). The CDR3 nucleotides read TGTGCCTGGAGTGTAACAGGGCATCAGCCCCAGCATTTT. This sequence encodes CAWSVTGHQPQHF.

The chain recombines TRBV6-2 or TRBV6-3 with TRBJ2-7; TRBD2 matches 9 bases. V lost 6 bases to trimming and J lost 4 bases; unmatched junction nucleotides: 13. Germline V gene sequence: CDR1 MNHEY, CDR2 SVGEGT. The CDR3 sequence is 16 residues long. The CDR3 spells CASSPLGLAGRYEQYF. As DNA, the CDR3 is TGTGCCAGCAGCCCATTGGGGCTAGCGGGGCGATACGAGCAGTACTTC.

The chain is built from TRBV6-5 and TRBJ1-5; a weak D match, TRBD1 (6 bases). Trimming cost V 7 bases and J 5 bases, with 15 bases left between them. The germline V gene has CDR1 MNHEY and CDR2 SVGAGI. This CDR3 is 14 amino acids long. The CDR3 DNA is TGTGCCAGCACGTCCGGGGGGGGCCATCAGCCCCAGCATTTT. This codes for CASTSGGGHQPQHF.

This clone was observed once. DNA for the CDR3: TGTGCCAGCAAACGCAGGGACAGAGGGGTCAATGAGCAGTTCTTC. It is translated as CASKRRDRGVNEQFF. The V and J genes are TRBV27 and TRBJ2-1, with TRBD1 matching over 7 bases. V was pared by 7 bases and J by 6 bases, with 12 bases of the junction left unmatched. Germline CDR1 and CDR2: MNHEY and SMNVEV (reference sequence). This CDR3 has 15 residues.

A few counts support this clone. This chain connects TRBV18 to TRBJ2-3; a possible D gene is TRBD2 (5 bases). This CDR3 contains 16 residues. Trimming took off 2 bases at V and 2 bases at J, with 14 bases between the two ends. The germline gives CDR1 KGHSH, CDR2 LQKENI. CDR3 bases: TGTGCCAGCTCACCAAACGTCGGGGTCCTCACAGATACGCAGTATTTT. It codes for CASSPNVGVLTDTQYF.

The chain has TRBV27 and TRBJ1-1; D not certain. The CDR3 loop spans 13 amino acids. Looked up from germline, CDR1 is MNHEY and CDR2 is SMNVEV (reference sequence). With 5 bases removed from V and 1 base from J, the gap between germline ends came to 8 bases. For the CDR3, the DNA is TGTGCCAGCAGTCCCCGTCGGAACACTGAAGCTTTCTTT. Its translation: CASSPRRNTEAFF.